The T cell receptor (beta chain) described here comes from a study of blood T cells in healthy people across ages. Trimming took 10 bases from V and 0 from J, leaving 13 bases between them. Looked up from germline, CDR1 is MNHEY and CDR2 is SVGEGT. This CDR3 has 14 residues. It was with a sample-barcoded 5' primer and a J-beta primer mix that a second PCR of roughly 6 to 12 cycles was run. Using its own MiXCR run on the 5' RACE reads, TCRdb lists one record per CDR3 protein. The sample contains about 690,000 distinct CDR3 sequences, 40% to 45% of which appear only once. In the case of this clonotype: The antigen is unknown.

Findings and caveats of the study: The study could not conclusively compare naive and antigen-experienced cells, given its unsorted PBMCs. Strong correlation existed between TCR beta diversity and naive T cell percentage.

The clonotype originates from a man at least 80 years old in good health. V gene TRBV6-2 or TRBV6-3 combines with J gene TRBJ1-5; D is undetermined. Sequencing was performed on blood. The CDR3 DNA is TGTGCCACCTCGGGATACAATAGCAATCAGCCCCAGCATTTT. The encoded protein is CATSGYNSNQPQHF.